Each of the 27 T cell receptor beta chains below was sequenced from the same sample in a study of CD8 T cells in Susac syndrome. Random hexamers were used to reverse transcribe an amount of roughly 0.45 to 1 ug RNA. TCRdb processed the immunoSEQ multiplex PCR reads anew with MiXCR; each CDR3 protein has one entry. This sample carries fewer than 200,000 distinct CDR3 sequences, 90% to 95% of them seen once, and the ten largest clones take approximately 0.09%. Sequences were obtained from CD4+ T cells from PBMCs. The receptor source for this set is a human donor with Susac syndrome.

The CDR3 DNA sequence: TGCAGTGCTGGCCTAGGCCACACCGAAACCCAGTACTTC. Translation: CSAGLGHTETQYF. The V call is TRBV20-1, the J call TRBJ2-5, with unresolved D. Germline loops: CDR1 DFQATT, CDR2 SNEGSKA (reference sequence). The germline V and J ends were trimmed by 5 bases and 8 bases, with 18 bases remaining between them. This CDR3 has 13 amino acids.

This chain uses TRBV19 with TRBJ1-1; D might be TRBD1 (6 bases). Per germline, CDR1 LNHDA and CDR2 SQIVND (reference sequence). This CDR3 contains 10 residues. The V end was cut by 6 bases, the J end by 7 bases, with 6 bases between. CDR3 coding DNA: TGTGCCAGTAGGGACAGTGAAGCTTTCTTT. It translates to CASRDSEAFF.

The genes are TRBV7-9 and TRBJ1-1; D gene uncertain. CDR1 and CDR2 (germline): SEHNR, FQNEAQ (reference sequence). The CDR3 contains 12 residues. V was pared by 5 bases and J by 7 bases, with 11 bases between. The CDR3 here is CASSVQQYEAFF. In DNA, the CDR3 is TGTGCCAGCAGCGTACAGCAATATGAAGCTTTCTTT.

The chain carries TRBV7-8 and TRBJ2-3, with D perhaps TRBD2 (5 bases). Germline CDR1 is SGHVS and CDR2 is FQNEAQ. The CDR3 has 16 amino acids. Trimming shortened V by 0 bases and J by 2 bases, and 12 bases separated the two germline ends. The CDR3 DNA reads TGTGCCAGCAGCTTAGCGGAGCCGGGGATCACAGATACGCAGTATTTT. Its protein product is CASSLAEPGITDTQYF.

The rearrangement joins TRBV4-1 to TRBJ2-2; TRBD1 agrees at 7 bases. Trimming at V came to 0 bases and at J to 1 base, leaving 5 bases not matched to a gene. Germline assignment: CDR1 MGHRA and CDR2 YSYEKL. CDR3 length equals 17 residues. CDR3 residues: CASSQEGHRGNTGELFF. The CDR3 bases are TGCGCCAGCAGCCAAGAGGGTCACAGGGGGAACACCGGGGAGCTGTTTTTT.

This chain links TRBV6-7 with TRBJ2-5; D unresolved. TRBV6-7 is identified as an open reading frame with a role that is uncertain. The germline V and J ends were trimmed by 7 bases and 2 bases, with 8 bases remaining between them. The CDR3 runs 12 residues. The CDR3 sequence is CASKCRQETQYF. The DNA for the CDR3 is TGTGCCAGCAAGTGCAGGCAAGAGACCCAGTACTTC.

The CDR3 protein is CATSDLPRGQRNQNTGELFF. DNA for the CDR3: TGTGCCACCAGTGATTTGCCGCGGGGACAGAGAAATCAAAACACCGGGGAGCTGTTTTTT. The chain has TRBV24-1 and TRBJ2-2, with D possibly matching TRBD1 (7 bases). The germline V and J ends were trimmed by 0 bases and 2 bases, with 21 bases remaining between them. CDR3 length: 20 amino acids. Germline loops: CDR1 KGHDR, CDR2 SFDVKD.

The DNA for the CDR3 is TGTGCCAGCAGTTTGAACGAATATCAAGAGACCCAGTACTTC. It is translated as CASSLNEYQETQYF. The V gene is TRBV12-3 or TRBV12-4, the J gene TRBJ2-5; D gene unclear. The CDR3 runs to 14 residues. Trimming removed 3 bases at V and 2 bases at J, with 10 bases between.

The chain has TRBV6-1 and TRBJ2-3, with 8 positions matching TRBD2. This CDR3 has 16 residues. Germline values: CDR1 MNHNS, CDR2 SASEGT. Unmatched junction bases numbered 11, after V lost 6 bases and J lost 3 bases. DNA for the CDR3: TGTGCCAGCAGAGCCCGCGGGGGGCGTTTGACAGATACGCAGTATTTT. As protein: CASRARGGRLTDTQYF.

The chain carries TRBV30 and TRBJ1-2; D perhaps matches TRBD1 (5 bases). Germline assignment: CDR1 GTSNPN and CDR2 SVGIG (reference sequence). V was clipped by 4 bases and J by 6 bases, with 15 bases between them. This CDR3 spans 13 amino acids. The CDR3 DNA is TGTGCCTGGACCCCGGGGCAGATTCATGGCTACACCTTC. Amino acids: CAWTPGQIHGYTF.

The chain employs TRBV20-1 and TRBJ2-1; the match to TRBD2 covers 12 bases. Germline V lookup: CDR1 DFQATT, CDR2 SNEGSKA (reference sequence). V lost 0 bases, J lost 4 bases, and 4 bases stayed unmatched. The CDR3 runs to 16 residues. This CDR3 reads CSARDRTSGTYNEQFF. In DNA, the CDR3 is TGCAGTGCTAGAGATCGGACTAGCGGGACGTACAATGAGCAGTTCTTC.

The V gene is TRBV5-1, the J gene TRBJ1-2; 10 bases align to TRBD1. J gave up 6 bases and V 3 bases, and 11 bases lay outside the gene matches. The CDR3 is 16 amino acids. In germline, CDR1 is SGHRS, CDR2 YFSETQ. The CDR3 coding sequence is TGCGCCAGCAGCTGGACAGGGGGATCCGGAAAGAATGGCTACACCTTC. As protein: CASSWTGGSGKNGYTF. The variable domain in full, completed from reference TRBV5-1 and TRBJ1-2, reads KAGVTQTPRYLIKTRGQQVTLSCSPISGHRSVSWYQQTPGQGLQFLFEYFSETQRNKGNFPGRFSGRQFSNSRSEMNVSTLELGDSALYLCASSWTGGSGKNGYTFGSGTRLTVV.

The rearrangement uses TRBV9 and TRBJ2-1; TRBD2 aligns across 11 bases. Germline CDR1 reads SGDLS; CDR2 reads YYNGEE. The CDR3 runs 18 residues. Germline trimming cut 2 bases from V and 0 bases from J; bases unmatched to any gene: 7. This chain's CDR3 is CASSVVAGGPLSYNEQFF. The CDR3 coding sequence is TGTGCCAGCAGCGTGGTAGCGGGAGGGCCCCTCTCCTACAATGAGCAGTTCTTC.

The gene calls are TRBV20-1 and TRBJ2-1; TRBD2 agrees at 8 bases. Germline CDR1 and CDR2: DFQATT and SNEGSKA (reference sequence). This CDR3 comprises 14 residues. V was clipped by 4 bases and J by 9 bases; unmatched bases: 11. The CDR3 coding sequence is TGCAGTGCTAACCCCGGGACTAGATCTACTGAGCAGTTCTTC. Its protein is CSANPGTRSTEQFF.

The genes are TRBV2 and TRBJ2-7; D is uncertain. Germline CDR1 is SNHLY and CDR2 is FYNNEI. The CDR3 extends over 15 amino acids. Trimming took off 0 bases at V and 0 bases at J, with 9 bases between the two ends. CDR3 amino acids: CASSEAGGASYEQYF. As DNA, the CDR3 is TGTGCCAGCAGTGAAGCCGGCGGTGCCTCCTACGAGCAGTACTTC.

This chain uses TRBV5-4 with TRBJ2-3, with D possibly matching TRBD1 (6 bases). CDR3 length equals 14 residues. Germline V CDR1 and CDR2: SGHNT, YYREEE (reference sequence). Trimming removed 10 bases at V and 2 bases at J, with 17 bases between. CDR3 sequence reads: CALGGPGATDTQYF. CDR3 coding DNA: TGTGCCCTTGGGGGTCCAGGGGCCACAGATACGCAGTATTTT. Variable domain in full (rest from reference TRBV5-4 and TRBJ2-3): ETGVTQSPTHLIKTRGQQVTLRCSSQSGHNTVSWYQQALGQGPQFIFQYYREEENGRGNFPPRFSGLQFPNYSSELNVNALELDDSALYLCALGGPGATDTQYFGPGTRLTVL.

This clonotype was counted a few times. The CDR3 nucleotides are TGTGCCAGCAGTAAGGACAGTTTGAACACTGAAGCTTTCTTT. The encoded protein is CASSKDSLNTEAFF. The chain has TRBV25-1 and TRBJ1-1; a possible D gene is TRBD1 (6 bases). Germline V gene data show CDR1 as MGHDK and CDR2 as SYGVNS. The germline V and J ends were trimmed by 5 bases and 0 bases, with 10 bases remaining between them. This CDR3 has 14 amino acids.

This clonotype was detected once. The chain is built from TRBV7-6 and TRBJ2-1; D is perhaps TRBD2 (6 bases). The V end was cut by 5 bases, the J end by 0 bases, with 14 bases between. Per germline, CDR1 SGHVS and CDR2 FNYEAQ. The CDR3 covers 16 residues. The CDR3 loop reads CASSAGLTSSYNEQFF. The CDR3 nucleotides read TGTGCCAGCAGCGCGGGACTCACGAGCTCCTACAATGAGCAGTTCTTC.

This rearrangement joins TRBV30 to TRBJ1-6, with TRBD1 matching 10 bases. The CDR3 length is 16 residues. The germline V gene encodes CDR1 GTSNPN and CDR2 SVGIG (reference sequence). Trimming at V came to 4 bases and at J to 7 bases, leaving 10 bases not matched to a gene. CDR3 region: CAWTSGTGVWNSPLHF. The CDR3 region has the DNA TGTGCCTGGACGTCCGGGACAGGGGTTTGGAATTCACCCCTCCACTTT.

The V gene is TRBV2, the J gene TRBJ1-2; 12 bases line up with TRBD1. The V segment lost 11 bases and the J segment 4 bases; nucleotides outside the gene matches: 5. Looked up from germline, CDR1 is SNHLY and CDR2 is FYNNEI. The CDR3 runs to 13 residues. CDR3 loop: CAGGQGAIYGYTF. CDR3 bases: TGTGCCGGGGGACAGGGGGCAATCTATGGCTACACCTTC. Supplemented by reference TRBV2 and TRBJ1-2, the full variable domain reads EPEVTQTPSHQVTQMGQEVILRCVPISNHLYFYWYRQILGQKVEFLVSFYNNEISEKSEIFDDQFSVERPDGSNFTLKIRSTKLEDSAMYFCAGGQGAIYGYTFGSGTRLTVV.

The CDR3 region has the DNA TGTGCCACCAGCAGACCCGGTGCCGTGAGTCGGCCCCAGCATTTT. It specifies CATSRPGAVSRPQHF. This chain uses TRBV15 with TRBJ1-5; D is unresolved. The V and J ends lost 2 bases and 9 bases respectively, with 17 bases between them. Per germline, CDR1 LNHNV and CDR2 YYDKDF (reference sequence). This CDR3 region has 15 residues.

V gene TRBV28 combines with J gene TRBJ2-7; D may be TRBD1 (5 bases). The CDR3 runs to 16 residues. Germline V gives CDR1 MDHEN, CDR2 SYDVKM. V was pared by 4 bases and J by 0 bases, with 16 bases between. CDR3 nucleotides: TGTGCCAGCAGTTCAACCAGGGCTACCTCCTCCTACGAGCAGTACTTC. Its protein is CASSSTRATSSYEQYF.

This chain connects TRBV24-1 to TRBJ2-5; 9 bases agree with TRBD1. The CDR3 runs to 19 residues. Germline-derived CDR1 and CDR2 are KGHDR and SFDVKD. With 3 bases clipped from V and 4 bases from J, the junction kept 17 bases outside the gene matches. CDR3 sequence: CATSDPRDRDGLLAETQYF. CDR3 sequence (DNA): TGTGCCACCAGTGATCCCCGGGACAGGGACGGTTTGTTGGCAGAGACCCAGTACTTC.

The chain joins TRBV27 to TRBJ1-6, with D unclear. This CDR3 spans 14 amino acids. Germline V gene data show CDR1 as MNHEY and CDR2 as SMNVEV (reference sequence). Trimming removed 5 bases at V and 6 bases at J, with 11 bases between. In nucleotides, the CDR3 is TGTGCCAGCAGTCCCCGAGGAGGTAATTCACCCCTCCACTTT. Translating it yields CASSPRGGNSPLHF.

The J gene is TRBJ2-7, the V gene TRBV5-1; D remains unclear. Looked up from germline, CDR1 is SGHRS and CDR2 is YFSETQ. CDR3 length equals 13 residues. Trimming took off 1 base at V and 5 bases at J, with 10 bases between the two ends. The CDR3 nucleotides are TGCGCCAGCAGCTTGCCCGGCGAACACGAGCAGTACTTC. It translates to CASSLPGEHEQYF.

The CDR3 is CASSKGARAETQYF. Here the CDR3 DNA reads TGTGCCAGCAGTAAGGGGGCGCGTGCAGAGACCCAGTACTTC. The chain carries TRBV2 and TRBJ2-5; 7 bases map to TRBD1. The CDR3 extends over 14 amino acids. Per the germline V gene, CDR1 is SNHLY and CDR2 is FYNNEI. V lost 5 bases, J lost 4 bases, and 7 bases stayed unmatched. Looking up the rest from reference TRBV2 and TRBJ2-5 gives the full variable domain: EPEVTQTPSHQVTQMGQEVILRCVPISNHLYFYWYRQILGQKVEFLVSFYNNEISEKSEIFDDQFSVERPDGSNFTLKIRSTKLEDSAMYFCASSKGARAETQYFGPGTRLLVL.

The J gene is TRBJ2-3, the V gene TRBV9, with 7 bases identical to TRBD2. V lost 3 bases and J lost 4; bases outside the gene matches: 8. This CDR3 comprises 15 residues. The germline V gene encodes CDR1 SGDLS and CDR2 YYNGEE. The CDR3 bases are TGTGCCAGCAGCGAGCGGGGCGCCTGGGCAGATACGCAGTATTTT. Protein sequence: CASSERGAWADTQYF.